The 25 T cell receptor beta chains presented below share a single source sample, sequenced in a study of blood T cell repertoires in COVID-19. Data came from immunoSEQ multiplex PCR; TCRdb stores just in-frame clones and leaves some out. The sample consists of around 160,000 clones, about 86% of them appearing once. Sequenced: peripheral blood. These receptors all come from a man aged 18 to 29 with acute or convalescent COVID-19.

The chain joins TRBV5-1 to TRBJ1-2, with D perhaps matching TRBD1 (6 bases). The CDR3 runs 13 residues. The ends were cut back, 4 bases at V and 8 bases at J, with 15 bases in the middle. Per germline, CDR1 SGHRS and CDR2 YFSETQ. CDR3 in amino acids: CASSGGRGDGYTF. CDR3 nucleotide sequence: TGCGCCAGCAGCGGGGGCCGGGGGGACGGCTACACCTTC.

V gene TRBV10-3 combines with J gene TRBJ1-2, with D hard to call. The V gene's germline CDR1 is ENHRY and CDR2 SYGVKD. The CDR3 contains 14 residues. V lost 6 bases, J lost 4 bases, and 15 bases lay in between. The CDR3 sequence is CAISRPEGGYGYTF. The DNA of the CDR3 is TGTGCCATCAGCCGGCCGGAGGGTGGCTATGGCTACACCTTC.

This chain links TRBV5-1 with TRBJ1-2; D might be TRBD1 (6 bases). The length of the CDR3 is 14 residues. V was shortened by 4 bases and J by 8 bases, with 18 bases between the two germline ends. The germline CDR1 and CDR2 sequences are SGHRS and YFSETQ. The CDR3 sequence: CASSPQRGWDGYTF. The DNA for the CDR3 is TGCGCCAGCAGCCCTCAAAGGGGGTGGGACGGCTACACCTTC.

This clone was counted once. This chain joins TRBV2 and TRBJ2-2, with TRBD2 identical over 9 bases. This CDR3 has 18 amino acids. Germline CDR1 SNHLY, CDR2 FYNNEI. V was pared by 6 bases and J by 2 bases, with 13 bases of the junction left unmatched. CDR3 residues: CASRPPAGGRTNTGELFF. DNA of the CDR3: TGTGCCAGCAGGCCCCCGGCGGGGGGGCGTACCAACACCGGGGAGCTGTTTTTT.

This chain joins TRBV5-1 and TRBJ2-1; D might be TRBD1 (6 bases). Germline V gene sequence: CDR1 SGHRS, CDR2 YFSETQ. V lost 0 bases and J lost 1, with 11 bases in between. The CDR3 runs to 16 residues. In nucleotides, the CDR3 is TGCGCCAGCAGCTTGGAGGGGACATCGTCCTACAATGAGCAGTTCTTC. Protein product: CASSLEGTSSYNEQFF.

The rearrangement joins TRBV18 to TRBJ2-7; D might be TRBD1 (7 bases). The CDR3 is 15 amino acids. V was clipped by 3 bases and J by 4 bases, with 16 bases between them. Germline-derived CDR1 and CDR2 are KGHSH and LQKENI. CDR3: CASSPRGDSTYEQYV. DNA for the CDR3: TGTGCCAGCTCACCCAGGGGGGACAGTACTTACGAGCAGTACGTC.

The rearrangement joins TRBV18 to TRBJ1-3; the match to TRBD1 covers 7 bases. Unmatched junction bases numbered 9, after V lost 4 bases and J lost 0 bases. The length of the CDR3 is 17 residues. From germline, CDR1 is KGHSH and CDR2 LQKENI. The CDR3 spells CASSRRDSRSSGNTIYF. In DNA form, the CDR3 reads TGTGCCAGCTCACGCCGGGACAGCCGATCCTCTGGAAACACCATATATTTT.

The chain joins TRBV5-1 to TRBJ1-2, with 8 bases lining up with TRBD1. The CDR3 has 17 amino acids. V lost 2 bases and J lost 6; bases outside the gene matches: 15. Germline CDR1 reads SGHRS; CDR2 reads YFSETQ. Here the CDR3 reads CASSFLRPGQGFHGYTF. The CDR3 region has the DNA TGCGCCAGCAGCTTCCTACGCCCAGGACAGGGATTCCATGGCTACACCTTC. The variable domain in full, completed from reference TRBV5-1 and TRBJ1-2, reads KAGVTQTPRYLIKTRGQQVTLSCSPISGHRSVSWYQQTPGQGLQFLFEYFSETQRNKGNFPGRFSGRQFSNSRSEMNVSTLELGDSALYLCASSFLRPGQGFHGYTFGSGTRLTVV.

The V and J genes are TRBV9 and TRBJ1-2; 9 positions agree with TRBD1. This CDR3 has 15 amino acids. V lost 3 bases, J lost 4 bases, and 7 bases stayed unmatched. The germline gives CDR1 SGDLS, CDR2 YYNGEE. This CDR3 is CASSGPGQGPYGYTF. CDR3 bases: TGTGCCAGCAGCGGACCGGGACAGGGACCCTATGGCTACACCTTC.

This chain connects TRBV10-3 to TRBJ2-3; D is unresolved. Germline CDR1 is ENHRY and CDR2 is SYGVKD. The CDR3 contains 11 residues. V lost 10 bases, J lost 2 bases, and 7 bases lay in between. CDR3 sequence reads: CATTSTDTQYF. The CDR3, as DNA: TGTGCCACAACATCCACAGATACGCAGTATTTT.

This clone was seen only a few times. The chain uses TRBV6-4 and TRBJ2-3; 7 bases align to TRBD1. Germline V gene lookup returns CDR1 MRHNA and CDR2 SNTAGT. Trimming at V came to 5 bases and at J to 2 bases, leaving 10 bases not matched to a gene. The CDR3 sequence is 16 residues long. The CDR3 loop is CASSTLWTGSTDTQYF. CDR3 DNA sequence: TGTGCCAGCAGTACTCTTTGGACAGGATCCACAGATACGCAGTATTTT.

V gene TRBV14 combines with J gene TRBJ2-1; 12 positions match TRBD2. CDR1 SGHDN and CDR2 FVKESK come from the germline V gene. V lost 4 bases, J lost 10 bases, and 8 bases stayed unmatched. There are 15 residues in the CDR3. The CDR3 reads CASSPSGGASNEQFF. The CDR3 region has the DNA TGTGCCAGCAGCCCTAGCGGGGGGGCCAGCAACGAGCAGTTCTTC.

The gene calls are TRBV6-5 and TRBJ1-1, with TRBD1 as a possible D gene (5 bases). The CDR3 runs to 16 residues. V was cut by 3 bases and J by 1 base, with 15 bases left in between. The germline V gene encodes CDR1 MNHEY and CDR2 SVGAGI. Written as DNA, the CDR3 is TGTGCCAGCAGTTATCGGGGGAGTGGGAGGAACACTGAAGCTTTCTTT. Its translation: CASSYRGSGRNTEAFF.

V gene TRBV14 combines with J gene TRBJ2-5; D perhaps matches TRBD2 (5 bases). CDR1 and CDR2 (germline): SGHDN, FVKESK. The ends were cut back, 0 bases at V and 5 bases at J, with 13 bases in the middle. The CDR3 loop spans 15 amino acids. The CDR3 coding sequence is TGTGCCAGCAGCCAAGATCTCGCGGGCTGGGAGACCCAGTACTTC. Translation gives CASSQDLAGWETQYF.

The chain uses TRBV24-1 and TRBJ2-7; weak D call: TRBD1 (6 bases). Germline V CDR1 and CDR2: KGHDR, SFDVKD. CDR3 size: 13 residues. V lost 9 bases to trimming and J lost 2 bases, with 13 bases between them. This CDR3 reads CATPLDRTYEQYV. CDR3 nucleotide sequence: TGTGCCACCCCCTTGGACAGAACCTACGAGCAGTACGTC.

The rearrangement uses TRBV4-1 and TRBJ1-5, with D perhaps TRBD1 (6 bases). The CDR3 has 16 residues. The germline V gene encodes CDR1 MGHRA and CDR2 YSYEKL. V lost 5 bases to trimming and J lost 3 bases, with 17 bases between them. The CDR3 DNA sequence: TGCGCCAGCAGCAAAGGGGGAACAGGGTACAATCAGCCCCAGCATTTT. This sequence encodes CASSKGGTGYNQPQHF.

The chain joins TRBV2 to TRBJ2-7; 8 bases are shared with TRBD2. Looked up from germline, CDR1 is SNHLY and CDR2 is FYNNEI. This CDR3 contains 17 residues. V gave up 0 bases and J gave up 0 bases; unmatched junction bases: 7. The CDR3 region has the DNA TGTGCCAGCAGTGAAGCGAGGAGGCTAGCGGGCTCCTACGAGCAGTACTTC. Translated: CASSEARRLAGSYEQYF.

The CDR3 sequence is CASSVGGVSPLHF. The DNA of the CDR3 is TGTGCCAGCAGTGTGGGGGGGGTTTCACCCCTCCACTTT. This chain joins TRBV25-1 and TRBJ1-6, with a tentative D call TRBD1 (5 bases). The CDR3 contains 13 residues. The V and J ends lost 4 bases and 9 bases respectively, with 10 bases between them. Germline loops: CDR1 MGHDK, CDR2 SYGVNS.

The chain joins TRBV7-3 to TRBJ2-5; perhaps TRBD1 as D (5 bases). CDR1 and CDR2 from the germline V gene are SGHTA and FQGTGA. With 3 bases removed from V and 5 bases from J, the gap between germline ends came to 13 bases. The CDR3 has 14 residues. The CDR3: CASSLQGRAETQYF. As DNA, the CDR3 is TGTGCCAGCAGCTTGCAGGGCAGGGCGGAGACCCAGTACTTC.

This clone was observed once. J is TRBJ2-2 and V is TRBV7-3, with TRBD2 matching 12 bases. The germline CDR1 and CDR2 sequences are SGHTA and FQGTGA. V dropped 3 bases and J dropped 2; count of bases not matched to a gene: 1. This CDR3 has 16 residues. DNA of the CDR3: TGTGCCAGCAGCTTGACTAGCGGGGGCAACACCGGGGAGCTGTTTTTT. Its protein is CASSLTSGGNTGELFF.

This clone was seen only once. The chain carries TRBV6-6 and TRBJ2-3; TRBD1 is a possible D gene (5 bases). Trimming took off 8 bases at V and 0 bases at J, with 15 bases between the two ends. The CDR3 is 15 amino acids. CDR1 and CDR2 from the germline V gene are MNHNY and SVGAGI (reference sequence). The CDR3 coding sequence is TGTGCCAGCGTCGACAGAAAGGCTAGCACAGATACGCAGTATTTT. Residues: CASVDRKASTDTQYF.

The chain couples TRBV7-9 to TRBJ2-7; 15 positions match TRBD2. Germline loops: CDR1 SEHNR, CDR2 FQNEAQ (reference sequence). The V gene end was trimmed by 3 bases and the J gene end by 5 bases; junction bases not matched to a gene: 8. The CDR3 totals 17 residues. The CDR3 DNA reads TGTGCCAGCAGCTTTGGACTAGCGGGGGGGCATTCTAACGAGCAGTACTTC. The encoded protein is CASSFGLAGGHSNEQYF.

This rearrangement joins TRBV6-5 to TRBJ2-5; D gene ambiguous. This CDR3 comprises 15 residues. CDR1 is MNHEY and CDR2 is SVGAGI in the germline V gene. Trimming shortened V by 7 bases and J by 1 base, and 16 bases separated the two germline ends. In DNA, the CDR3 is TGTGCCAGCACCACAACCTCGACAAGCCAAGAGACCCAGTACTTC. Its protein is CASTTTSTSQETQYF.

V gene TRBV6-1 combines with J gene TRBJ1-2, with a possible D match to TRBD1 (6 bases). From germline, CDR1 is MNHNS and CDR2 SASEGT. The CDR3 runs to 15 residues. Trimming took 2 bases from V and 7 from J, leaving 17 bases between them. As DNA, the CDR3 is TGTGCCAGCAGTGAATGGGATTTACAGGGTGTTGGCTACACCTTC. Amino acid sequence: CASSEWDLQGVGYTF.

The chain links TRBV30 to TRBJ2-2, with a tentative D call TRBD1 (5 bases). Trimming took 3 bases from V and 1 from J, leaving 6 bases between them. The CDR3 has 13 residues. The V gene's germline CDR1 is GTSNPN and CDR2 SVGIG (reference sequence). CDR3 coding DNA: TGTGCCTGGAGGACAGTGAACACCGGGGAGCTGTTTTTT. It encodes CAWRTVNTGELFF.